Presented here are 12 T cell receptor beta chains from one specimen sequenced in a study of cytomegalovirus exposure and HLA in healthy donors. Vbeta (60) and Jbeta (13) primers were used in the PCR. Clones were read by immunoSEQ multiplex PCR, and TCRdb kept only the in-frame ones, dropping some. The table shows 300,000 or so clones, with about four fifths occurring only once. The sequencing sample was made of PBMCs. The receptors here all came from a woman aged 40 to 55 in good health and CMV-seropositive.

The chain joins TRBV11-3 to TRBJ2-3; 14 bases map to TRBD2. The CDR3 has 18 amino acids. The V gene's germline CDR1 is SGHNT and CDR2 YENEEA. After removal of 5 bases from V and 0 bases from J, the junction contained 7 bases not matched to a gene. The CDR3 region is CASSRPGLAGVSTDTQYF. CDR3 sequence (DNA): TGTGCCAGCAGCCGACCGGGACTAGCGGGAGTCAGCACAGATACGCAGTATTTT.

This chain uses TRBV4-3 with TRBJ2-7; 8 positions agree with TRBD1. After removal of 2 bases from V and 0 bases from J, the junction contained 6 bases not matched to a gene. The germline V gene encodes CDR1 LGHNA and CDR2 YSLEER. This CDR3 has 16 residues. CDR3 DNA sequence: TGCGCCAGCAGCCAAACTACAGGGGGGAGCTCCTACGAGCAGTACTTC. Residues: CASSQTTGGSSYEQYF.

This clone came up a few times. V and J are TRBV7-3 and TRBJ2-1, with a tentative D call TRBD2 (6 bases). This CDR3 is built from 14 residues. V was cut by 0 bases and J by 3 bases, with 6 bases left in between. Germline CDR1 and CDR2: SGHTA and FQGTGA. CDR3 DNA sequence: TGTGCCAGCAGCTTAACTAGCGGCTACAATGAGCAGTTCTTC. Protein sequence: CASSLTSGYNEQFF.

The count of this clone is one. The rearrangement uses TRBV27 and TRBJ2-2; D uncertain. The V end was cut by 6 bases, the J end by 0 bases, with 8 bases between. The CDR3 extends over 14 amino acids. In germline, CDR1 is MNHEY, CDR2 SMNVEV (reference sequence). The CDR3 is CASRDKPNTGELFF. CDR3 coding DNA: TGTGCCAGCAGAGACAAGCCGAACACCGGGGAGCTGTTTTTT.

V usage is TRBV30 and J usage is TRBJ1-2; 8 bases agree with TRBD1. Germline CDR1 and CDR2: GTSNPN and SVGIG (reference sequence). The CDR3 extends over 13 amino acids. V shed 2 bases, J shed 6 bases, and the junction held 5 bases outside the gene matches. CDR3 nucleotides: TGTGCCTGGAGTCCAGGGGGCATGAATGGCTACACCTTC. Protein product: CAWSPGGMNGYTF.

The chain employs TRBV15 and TRBJ1-3; TRBD1 aligns across 7 bases. Germline-derived CDR1 and CDR2 are LNHNV and YYDKDF (reference sequence). The CDR3 extends over 19 amino acids. After removal of 0 bases from V and 4 bases from J, the junction contained 15 bases not matched to a gene. CDR3 protein: CATSRDRGGSGMMGNTIYF. For the CDR3, the DNA is TGTGCCACCAGCAGAGATCGAGGGGGCAGCGGAATGATGGGAAACACCATATATTTT.

The genes are TRBV10-3 and TRBJ2-1, with 8 bases matching TRBD1. CDR3 length: 15 residues. Germline V CDR1 and CDR2: ENHRY, SYGVKD. With V trimmed by 6 bases and J by 5 bases, 9 bases remained unmatched. The CDR3: CAIRKQGGTNNEQFF. In nucleotides, the CDR3 is TGTGCCATCAGAAAACAGGGGGGAACTAACAATGAGCAGTTCTTC.

The gene calls are TRBV6-6 and TRBJ1-1, with 8 nucleotides matching TRBD1. The CDR3 has 16 amino acids. Germline values: CDR1 MNHNY, CDR2 SVGAGI (reference sequence). V lost 8 bases, J lost 0 bases, and 11 bases stayed unmatched. This CDR3 is CASGSRQGTMNTEAFF. CDR3 in DNA: TGTGCCAGCGGCTCCCGACAGGGGACGATGAACACTGAAGCTTTCTTT.

The chain couples TRBV5-1 to TRBJ2-7; maybe TRBD1 (5 bases). V shed 0 bases and J shed 4 bases, with 14 bases lying between them. This CDR3 is built from 15 residues. Germline values: CDR1 SGHRS, CDR2 YFSETQ. For the CDR3, the DNA is TGCGCCAGCAGCTTGGCCGGGCAGGGTGGATACGAGCAGTACTTC. Amino acids: CASSLAGQGGYEQYF.

The chain employs TRBV4-2 and TRBJ2-3, with 7 nucleotides matching TRBD2. Germline V gene data show CDR1 as LGHNA and CDR2 as YNFKEQ. The CDR3 is 16 amino acids. The ends lost 3 bases at V and 1 base at J; junction bases unmatched: 7. The CDR3 here is CASSQSVAGRTDTQYF. The CDR3 coding sequence is TGTGCCAGCAGCCAGTCCGTAGCGGGTCGCACAGATACGCAGTATTTT.

The V and J genes are TRBV27 and TRBJ2-7; 7 nucleotides agree with TRBD2. The CDR3 is 14 amino acids. Germline values: CDR1 MNHEY, CDR2 SMNVEV (reference sequence). J lost 6 bases, V lost 2 bases, and 7 bases had no gene match. CDR3 sequence reads: CASSLSGTVFEQYF. CDR3 bases: TGTGCCAGCAGTTTAAGCGGGACCGTTTTCGAGCAGTACTTC.

The chain joins TRBV15 to TRBJ1-2, with a weak D call TRBD1 (6 bases). The CDR3 has 13 amino acids. The germline V gene has CDR1 LNHNV and CDR2 YYDKDF (reference sequence). The V and J ends lost 2 bases and 8 bases respectively, with 12 bases between them. The CDR3 bases are TGTGCCACCAGCAGATCCAGACAGGAGGGCTACACCTTC. It translates to CATSRSRQEGYTF.